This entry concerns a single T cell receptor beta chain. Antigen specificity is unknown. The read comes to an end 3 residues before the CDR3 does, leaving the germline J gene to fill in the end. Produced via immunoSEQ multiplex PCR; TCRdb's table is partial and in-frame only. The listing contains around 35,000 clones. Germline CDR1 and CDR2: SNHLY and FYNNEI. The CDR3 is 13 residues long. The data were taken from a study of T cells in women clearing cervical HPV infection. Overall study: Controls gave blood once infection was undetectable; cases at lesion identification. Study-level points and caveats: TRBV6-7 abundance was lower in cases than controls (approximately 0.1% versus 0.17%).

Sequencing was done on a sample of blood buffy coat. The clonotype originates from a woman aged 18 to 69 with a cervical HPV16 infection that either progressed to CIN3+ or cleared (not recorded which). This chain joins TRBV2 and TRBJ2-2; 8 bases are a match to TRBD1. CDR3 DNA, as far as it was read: TGTGCCACACGGACAGGGATAAATGAAAAG. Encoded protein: CATRTGINEK. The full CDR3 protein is CATRTGINEKLFF.